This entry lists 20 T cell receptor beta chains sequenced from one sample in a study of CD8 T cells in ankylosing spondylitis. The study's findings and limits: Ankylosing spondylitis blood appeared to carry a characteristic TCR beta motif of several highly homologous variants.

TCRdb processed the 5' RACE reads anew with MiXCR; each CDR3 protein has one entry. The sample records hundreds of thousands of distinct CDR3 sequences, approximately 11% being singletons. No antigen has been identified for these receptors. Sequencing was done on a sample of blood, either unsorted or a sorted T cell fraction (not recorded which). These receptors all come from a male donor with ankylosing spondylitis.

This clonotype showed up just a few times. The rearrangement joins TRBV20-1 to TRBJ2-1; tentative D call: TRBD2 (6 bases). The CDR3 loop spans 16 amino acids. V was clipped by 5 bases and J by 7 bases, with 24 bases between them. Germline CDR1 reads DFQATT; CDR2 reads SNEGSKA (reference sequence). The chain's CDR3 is CSAPGKAGLKGNEQFF. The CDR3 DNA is TGCAGTGCTCCAGGTAAAGCGGGCCTTAAAGGGAATGAGCAGTTCTTC.

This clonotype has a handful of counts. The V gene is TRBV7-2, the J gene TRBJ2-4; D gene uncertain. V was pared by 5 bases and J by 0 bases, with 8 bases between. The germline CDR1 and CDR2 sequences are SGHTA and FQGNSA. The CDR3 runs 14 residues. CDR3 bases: TGTGCCAGCAGCGCTCGCCTAGCCAAAAACATTCAGTACTTC. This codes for CASSARLAKNIQYF.

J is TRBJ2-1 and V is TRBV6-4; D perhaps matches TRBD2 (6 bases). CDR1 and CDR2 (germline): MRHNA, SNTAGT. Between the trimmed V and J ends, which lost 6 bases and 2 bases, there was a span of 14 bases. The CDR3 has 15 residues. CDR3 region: CASSFFGGTYNEQFF. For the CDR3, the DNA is TGTGCCAGCAGCTTTTTCGGGGGAACCTACAATGAGCAGTTCTTC.

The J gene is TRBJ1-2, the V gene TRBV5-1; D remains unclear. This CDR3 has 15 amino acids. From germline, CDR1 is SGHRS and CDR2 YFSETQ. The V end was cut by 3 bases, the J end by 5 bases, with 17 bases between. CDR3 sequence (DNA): TGCGCCAGCAGCTACAGCCACCGACCGGGTTATGGCTACACCTTC. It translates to CASSYSHRPGYGYTF.

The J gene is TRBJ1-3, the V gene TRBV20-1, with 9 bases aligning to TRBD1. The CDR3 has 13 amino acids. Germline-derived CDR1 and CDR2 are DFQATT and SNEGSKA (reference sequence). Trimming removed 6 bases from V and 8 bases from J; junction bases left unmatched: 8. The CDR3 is CSARPGQGYTIYF. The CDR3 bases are TGCAGTGCCCGACCTGGACAGGGGTACACCATATATTTT.

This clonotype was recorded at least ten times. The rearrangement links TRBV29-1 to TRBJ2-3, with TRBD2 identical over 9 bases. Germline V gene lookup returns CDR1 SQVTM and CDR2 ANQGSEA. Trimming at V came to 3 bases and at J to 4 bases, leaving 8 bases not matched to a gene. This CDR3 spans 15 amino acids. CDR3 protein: CSVEIAGVRADTQYF. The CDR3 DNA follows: TGCAGCGTTGAGATAGCGGGAGTCAGGGCAGATACGCAGTATTTT.

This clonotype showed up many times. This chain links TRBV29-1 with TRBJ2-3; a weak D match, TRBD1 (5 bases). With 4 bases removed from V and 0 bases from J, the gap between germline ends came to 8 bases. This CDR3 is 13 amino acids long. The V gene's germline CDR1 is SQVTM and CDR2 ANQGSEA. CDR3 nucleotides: TGCAGCGTTGTAAGGGGAAGCACAGATACGCAGTATTTT. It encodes CSVVRGSTDTQYF.

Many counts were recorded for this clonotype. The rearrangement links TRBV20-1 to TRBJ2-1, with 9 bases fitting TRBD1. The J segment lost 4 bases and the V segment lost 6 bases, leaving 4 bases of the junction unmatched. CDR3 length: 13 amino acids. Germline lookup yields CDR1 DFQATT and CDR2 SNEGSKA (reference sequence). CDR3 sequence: CSATGTGYNEQFF. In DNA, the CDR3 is TGCAGTGCCACCGGGACAGGGTACAATGAGCAGTTCTTC.

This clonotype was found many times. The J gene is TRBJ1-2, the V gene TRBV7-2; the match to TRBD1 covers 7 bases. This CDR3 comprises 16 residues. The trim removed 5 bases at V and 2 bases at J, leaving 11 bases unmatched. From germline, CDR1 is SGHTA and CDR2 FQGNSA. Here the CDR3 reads CASSLTPRDRNYGYTF. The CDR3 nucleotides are TGTGCCAGCAGCCTCACGCCCCGGGACAGAAACTATGGCTACACCTTC.

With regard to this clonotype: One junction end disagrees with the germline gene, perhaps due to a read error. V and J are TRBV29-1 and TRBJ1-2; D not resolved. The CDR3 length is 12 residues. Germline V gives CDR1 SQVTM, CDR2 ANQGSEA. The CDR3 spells CSVEGFNFGYTF. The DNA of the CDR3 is TGCAGCGTTGAGGGGTTCAACTTTGGCTACACCTTC.

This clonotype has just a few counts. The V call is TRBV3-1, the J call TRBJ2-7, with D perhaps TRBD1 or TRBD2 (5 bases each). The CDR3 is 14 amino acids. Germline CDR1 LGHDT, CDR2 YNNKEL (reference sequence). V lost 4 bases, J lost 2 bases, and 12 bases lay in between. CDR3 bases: TGTGCCAGCAGCCGCCAGGGACCTGCCTACGAGCAGTACTTC. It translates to CASSRQGPAYEQYF.

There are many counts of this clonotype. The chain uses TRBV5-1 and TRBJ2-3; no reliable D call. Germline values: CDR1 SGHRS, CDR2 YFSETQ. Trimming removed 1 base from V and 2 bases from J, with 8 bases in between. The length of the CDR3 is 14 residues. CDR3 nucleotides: TGCGCCAGCAGCTTGAGCAGCCCCACAGATACGCAGTATTTT. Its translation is CASSLSSPTDTQYF.

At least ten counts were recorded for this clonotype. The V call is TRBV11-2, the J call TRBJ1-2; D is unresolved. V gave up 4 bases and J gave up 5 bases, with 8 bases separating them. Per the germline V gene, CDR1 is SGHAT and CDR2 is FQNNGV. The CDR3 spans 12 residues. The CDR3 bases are TGTGCCAGCAGCTATACACGGTATGGCTACACCTTC. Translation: CASSYTRYGYTF.

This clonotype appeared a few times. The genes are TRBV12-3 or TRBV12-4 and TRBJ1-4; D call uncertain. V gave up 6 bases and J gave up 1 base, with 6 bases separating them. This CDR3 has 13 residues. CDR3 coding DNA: TGTGCCAGCAGCGGGGTAACTAATGAAAAACTGTTTTTT. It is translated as CASSGVTNEKLFF.

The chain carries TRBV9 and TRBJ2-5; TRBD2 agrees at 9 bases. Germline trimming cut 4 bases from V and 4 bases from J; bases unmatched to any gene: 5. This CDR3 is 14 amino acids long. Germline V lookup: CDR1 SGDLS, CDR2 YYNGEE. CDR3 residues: CASSRGGGLETQYF. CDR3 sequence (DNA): TGTGCCAGCAGCCGCGGGGGGGGATTAGAGACCCAGTACTTC.

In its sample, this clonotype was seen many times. CDR3 amino acids: CASSQGNTGYEQFF. In DNA form, the CDR3 reads TGTGCCAGCAGCCAAGGAAATACAGGGTATGAGCAGTTCTTC. The chain employs TRBV3-1 and TRBJ2-1; possible D gene TRBD1, 6 bases. V dropped 1 base and J dropped 8 bases, with 12 bases sitting between them. Germline V gene lookup returns CDR1 LGHDT and CDR2 YNNKEL (reference sequence). The CDR3 loop spans 14 amino acids.

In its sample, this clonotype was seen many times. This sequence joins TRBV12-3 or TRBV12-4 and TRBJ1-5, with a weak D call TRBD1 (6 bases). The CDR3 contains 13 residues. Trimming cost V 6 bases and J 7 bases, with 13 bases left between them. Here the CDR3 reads CASSLGGFQPQHF. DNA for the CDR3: TGTGCCAGCAGCCTAGGGGGTTTCCAGCCCCAGCATTTT.

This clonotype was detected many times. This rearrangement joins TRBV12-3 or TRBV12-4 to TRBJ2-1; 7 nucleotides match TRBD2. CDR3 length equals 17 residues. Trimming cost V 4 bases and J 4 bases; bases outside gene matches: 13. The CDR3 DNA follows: TGTGCCAGCAGTTCTCCCCGGGCTAGCGGCTTATACAATGAGCAGTTCTTC. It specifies CASSSPRASGLYNEQFF.

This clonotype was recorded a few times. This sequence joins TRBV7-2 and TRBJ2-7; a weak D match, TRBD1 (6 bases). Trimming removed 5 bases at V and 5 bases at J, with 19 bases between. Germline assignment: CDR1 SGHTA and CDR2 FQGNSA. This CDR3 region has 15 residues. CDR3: CASSQPTGTPHEQYF. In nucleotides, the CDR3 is TGTGCCAGCAGCCAACCCACAGGGACCCCGCACGAGCAGTACTTC.

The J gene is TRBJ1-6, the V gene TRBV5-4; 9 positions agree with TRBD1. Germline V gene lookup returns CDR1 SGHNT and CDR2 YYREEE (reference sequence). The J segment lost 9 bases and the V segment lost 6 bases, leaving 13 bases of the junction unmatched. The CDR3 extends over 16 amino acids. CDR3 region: CASTLGTGLVSSPLHF. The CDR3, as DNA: TGTGCCAGCACCCTGGGGACAGGGTTAGTGAGTTCACCCCTCCACTTT.